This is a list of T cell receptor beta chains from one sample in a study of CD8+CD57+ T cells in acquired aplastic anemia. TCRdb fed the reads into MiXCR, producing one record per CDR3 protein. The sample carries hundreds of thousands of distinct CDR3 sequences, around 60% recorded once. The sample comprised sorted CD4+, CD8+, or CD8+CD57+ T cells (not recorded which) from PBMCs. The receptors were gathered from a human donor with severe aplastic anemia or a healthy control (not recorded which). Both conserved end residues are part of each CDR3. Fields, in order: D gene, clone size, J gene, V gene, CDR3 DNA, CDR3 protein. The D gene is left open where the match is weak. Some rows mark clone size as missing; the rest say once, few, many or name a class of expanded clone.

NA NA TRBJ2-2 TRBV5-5 TGTGCCAGCAGCCTGACAGCCCTCTTAAATGGGGAGCTGTTTTTT CASSLTALLNGELFF
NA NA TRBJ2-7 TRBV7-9 TGTGCCAGCAGTTTAGCGGCCGGGACGCGAACCTACGAGCAGTACTTC CASSLAAGTRTYEQYF
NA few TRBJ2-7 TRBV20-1 TGCAGTGCTAGTAGCGGACCTTACGAGCAGTACTTC CSASSGPYEQYF
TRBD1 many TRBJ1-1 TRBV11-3 TGTGCCAGCAGCCGTACAGGGGCCCGGGGGGAAGCTTTCTTT CASSRTGARGEAFF
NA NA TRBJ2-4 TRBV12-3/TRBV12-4 TGTGCCAGCAGTTTGGGAGGGGGCCTAGACAATCAGTACTTC CASSLGGGLDNQYF
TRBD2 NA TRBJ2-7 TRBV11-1 TGTGCCAGCAGCTTAAAAGCGGGGGGACCTTACGAGCAGTACTTC CASSLKAGGPYEQYF
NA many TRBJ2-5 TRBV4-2 TGTGCCAGCAGCCAAGATCGAGAGACCCAGTACTTC CASSQDRETQYF
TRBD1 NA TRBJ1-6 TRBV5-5 TGTGCCAGCAGCCGCGGGACAGATTATTCACCCCTCCACTTT CASSRGTDYSPLHF
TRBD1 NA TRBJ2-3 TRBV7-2 TGTGCCAGCAGTTCCAACCACCCGGGCAGGGGGAAGCCAGATACGCAGTATTTT CASSSNHPGRGKPDTQYF
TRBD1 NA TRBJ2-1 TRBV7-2 TGTGCCAGCAGCCCCGGGACAGCTTATGAGCAGTTCTTC CASSPGTAYEQFF
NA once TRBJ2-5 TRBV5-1 TGCGCCAGCAGAGAGTCTGGGGGTGGAGAGACCCAGTACTTC CASRESGGGETQYF
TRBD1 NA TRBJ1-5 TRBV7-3 TGTGCCAGCAGCCCATATAGCGGGACAGAGTATCAGCCCCAGCATTTT CASSPYSGTEYQPQHF
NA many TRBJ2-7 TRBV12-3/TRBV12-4 TGTGCCAGCAGCTTGGGACACTTCTACGAGCAGTACTTC CASSLGHFYEQYF
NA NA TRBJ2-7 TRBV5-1 TGCGCCAGCAGCTTCACGGCCGGCGGTTGGGAGCAGTACTTC CASSFTAGGWEQYF
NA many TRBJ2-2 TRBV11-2 TGTGCCAGCAGCTATCGACAGGCATCGAACACCGGGGAGCTGTTTTTT CASSYRQASNTGELFF
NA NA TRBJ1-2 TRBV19 TGTGCCAGTAGTATGGGCCAGGGTCACACCTTC CASSMGQGHTF
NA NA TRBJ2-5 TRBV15 TGTGCCGCCAGCAGCTTATCCCCCGGAGCGACCCAGTACTTC CAASSLSPGATQYF
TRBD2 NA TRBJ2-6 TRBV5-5 TGTGCCAGCAGCTTCCGGCTAGCGGGAGGTTTTGGTGGGGCCAACGTCCTGACTTTC CASSFRLAGGFGGANVLTF
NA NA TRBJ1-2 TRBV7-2 TGTGCCAGCAGCCCCCGGCTTCAGATGAATGGCTACACCTTC CASSPRLQMNGYTF
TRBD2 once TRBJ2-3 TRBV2 TGTGCCAGCAGTGAAGCGCTCGGAGGGAGGGGTACGCAGTATTTT CASSEALGGRGTQYF
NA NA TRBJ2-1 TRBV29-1 TGCAGCGTTGAGGCCGAGCAGTTCTTC CSVEAEQFF
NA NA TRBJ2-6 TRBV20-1 TGCAGTGCGGGCCCCGGTTCTGGGGCCAACGTCCTGACTTTC CSAGPGSGANVLTF
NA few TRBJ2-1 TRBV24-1 TGTGCCACCAGTGATAATTGGGGACCAGGTGGGTACAATGAGCAGTTCTTC CATSDNWGPGGYNEQFF
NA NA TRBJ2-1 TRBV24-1 TGTGCCACCAGTGATTTGGGCGGGGACTCCTACAATGAGCAGTTCTTC CATSDLGGDSYNEQFF
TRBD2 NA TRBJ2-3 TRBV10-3 TGTGCCATCATGTCGGCTAGCGGAAGCACAGATACGCAGTATTTT CAIMSASGSTDTQYF
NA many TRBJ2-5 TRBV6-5 TGTGCCAGCAGTTACGTGGGGACCCAGTACTTC CASSYVGTQYF
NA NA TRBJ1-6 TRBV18 TGTGCCAGCTCACTTTCAGACGGTAATTCACCCCTCCACTTT CASSLSDGNSPLHF
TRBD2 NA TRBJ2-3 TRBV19 TGTGCCAGTAGTGAGAGCGGGAGTTACGATACGCAGTATTTT CASSESGSYDTQYF
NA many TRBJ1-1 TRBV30 TGTGCCTGGTCGTCGAGGACTGAAGCTTTCTTT CAWSSRTEAFF
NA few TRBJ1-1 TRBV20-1 TGCAGTGCTAGAGGGGGGGGAGGCGGAACTGAAGCTTTCTTT CSARGGGGGTEAFF
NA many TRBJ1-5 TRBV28 TGTGCCAGCATCCCTGGCTCTCGGGATCAGCCCCAGCATTTT CASIPGSRDQPQHF
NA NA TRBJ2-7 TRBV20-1 TGCAGTGCTATACCTGGGGGCAACTCCTACGAGCAGTACTTC CSAIPGGNSYEQYF
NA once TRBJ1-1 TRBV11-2 TGTGCCAGCAGCTTTATTAGCGGGGGAGGGACTGAAGCTTTCTTT CASSFISGGGTEAFF
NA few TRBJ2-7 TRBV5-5 TGTGCCAGCAGCTTGTCGGGGACGGATTCCTACGAGCAGTACTTC CASSLSGTDSYEQYF
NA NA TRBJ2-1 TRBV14 TGTGCCAGCAGCCAAGACCACGGGACACCACCTAGGAATGAGCAGTTCTTC CASSQDHGTPPRNEQFF
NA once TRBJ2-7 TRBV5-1 TGCGCCAGCAGCCGGGACGGAACGGACGAGCAGCACTTC CASSRDGTDEQHF
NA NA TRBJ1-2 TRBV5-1 TGTGCCAGCAGCCTGGAGGGGATAACCCCCTATGGCTACACCTTC CASSLEGITPYGYTF
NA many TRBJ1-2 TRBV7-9 TGTGCCAGCAGCTTAGATGGTGGGCCTAACTATGGCTACACCTTC CASSLDGGPNYGYTF
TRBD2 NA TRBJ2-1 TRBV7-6 TGTGCCAGCAGCACAATTCTAGCGGGGTATAACAATGAGCAGTTCTTC CASSTILAGYNNEQFF
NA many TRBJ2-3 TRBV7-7 TGTGCTAGCAGCTTAGATTATGAGGATACGCAGTATTTT CASSLDYEDTQYF
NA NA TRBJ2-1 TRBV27 TGTGCCAGCAGTAGGCTAGCTGGTTCCTACAATGAGCAGTTCTTC CASSRLAGSYNEQFF
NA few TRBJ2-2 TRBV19 TGTGCCAGTAGTATAGTCCTCCTCACCGGGGAGCTGTTTTTT CASSIVLLTGELFF
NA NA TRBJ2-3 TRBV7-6 TGTGCCAGCAGCTTAATAGCGAGGAGCACAGATACGCAGTATTTT CASSLIARSTDTQYF
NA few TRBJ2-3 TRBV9 TGTGCCAGCCAAGGACGGGGCACAGATACGCAGTATTTT CASQGRGTDTQYF
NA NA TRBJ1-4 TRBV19 TGTGCCAGTAGTGCGTCCGCGACGGGTTTATTGGGTGAAAAACTGCTTTTT CASSASATGLLGEKLLF
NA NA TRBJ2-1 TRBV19 TGTGCTAGAGATCCCCGGGGAACGGCGGAGGAGCAGTTCTTC CARDPRGTAEEQFF
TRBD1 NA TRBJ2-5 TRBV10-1 TGCGCCAGCAGCCCTACGACAGGGGAAGAGACCCAGTACTTC CASSPTTGEETQYF